This note documents a single T cell receptor (beta chain) sequence. Some clones are missing from TCRdb's copy, which holds only in-frame ones; the method was immunoSEQ multiplex PCR. The sample gives 390,000 or so clones, approximately 90% of which show up once; 5% to 7% is in the top ten. The V gene's germline CDR1 is SGHAT and CDR2 FQNNGV. The CDR3 has 14 residues. J lost 6 bases, V lost 4 bases, and 6 bases had no gene match. This entry comes from a study of control samples from healthy donors and cancer patients. The chain carries TRBV11-2 and TRBJ2-7; 10 positions agree with TRBD1. The origin of this receptor is a man aged 40-55 years with head and neck cancer. Specimen: PBMCs. CDR3 amino acids: CASSSGTGVGEQYF. The CDR3 bases are TGTGCCAGCAGCTCCGGGACAGGGGTTGGCGAGCAGTACTTC.